The clone carrying this T cell receptor (beta chain) is a singleton in its sample. The antigen is undetermined. These data are taken from a study of T cell responses to AZD1222 COVID-19 vaccine. This CDR3 contains 15 residues. V lost 6 bases and J lost 0, with 12 bases in between. Germline values: CDR1 SGHRS, CDR2 YFSETQ. The protocol was immunoSEQ multiplex PCR, while the TCRdb copy is restricted to in-frame clones and leaves out a portion. Of fewer than 130,000 clones in the sample, around nine tenths were seen once. General observations from the study: Recipients of two AZD1222 doses showed rising Spike-specific TCR breadth and depth. Seropositive status at baseline applied to only six AZD1222 recipients. There were mostly white British donors and more females than males, and clonal diversity was possibly underestimated.

The sequencing used peripheral blood, collected 28 days after the second AZD1222 dose. This TCR was sampled from an adult who received the AZD1222 COVID-19 vaccine. V and J are TRBV5-1 and TRBJ2-2; D may be TRBD1 (6 bases). The DNA of the CDR3 is TGCGCCAGCAACGGGGACACGGCGAACACCGGGGAGCTGTTTTTT. The encoded protein is CASNGDTANTGELFF.